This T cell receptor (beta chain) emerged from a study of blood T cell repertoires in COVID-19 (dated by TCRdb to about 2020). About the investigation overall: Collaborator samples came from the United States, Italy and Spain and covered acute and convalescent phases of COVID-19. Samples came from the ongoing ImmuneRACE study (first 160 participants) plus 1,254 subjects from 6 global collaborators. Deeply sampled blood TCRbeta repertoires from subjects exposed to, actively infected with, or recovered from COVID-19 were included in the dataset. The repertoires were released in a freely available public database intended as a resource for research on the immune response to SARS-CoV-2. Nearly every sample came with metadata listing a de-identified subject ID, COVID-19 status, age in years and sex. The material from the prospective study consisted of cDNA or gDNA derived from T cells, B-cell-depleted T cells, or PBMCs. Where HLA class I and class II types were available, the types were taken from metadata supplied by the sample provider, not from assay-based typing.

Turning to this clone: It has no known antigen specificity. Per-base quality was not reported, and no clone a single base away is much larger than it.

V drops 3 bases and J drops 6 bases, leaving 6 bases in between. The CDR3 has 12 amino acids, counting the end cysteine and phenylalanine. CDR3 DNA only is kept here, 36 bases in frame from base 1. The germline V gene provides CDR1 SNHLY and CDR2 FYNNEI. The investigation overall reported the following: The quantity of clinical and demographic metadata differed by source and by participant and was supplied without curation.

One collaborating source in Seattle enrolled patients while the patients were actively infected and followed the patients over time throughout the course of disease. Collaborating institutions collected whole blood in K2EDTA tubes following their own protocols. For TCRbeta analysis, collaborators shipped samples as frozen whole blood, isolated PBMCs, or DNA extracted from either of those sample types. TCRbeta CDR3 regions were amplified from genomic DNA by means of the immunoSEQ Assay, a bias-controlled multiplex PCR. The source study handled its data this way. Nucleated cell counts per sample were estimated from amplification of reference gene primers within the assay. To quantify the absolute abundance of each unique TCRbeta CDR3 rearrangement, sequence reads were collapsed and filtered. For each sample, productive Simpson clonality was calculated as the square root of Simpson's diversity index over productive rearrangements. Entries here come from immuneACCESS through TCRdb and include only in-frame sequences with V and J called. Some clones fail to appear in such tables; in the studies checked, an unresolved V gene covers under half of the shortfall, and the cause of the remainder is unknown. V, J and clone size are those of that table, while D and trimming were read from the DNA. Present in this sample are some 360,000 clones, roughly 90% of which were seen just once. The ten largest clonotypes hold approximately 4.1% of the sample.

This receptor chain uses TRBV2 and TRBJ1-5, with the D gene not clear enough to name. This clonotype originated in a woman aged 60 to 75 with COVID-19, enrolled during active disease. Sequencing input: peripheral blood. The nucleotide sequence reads TGTGCCAGCAGTGACGCAGGTCAGCCCCAGCATTTT. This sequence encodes CASSDAGQPQHF. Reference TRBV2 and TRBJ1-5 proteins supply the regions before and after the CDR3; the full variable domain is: EPEVTQTPSHQVTQMGQEVILRCVPISNHLYFYWYRQILGQKVEFLVSFYNNEISEKSEIFDDQFSVERPDGSNFTLKIRSTKLEDSAMYFCASSDAGQPQHFGDGTRLSIL.